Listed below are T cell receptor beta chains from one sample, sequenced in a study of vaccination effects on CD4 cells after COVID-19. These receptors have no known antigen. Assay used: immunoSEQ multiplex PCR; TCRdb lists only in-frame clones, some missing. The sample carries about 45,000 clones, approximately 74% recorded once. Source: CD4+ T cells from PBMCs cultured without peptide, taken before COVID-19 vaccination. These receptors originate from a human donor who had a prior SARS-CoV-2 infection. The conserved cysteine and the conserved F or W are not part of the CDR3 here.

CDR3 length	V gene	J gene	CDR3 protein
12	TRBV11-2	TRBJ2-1	ASRTLAGYNEQF
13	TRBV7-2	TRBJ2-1	ASSPTGGPYNEQF
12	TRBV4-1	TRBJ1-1	ASSQGILNTEAF
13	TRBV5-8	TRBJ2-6	ASRPTGSGANVLT
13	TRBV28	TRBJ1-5	ASSFRQGFNQPQH
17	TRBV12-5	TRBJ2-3	ASGLVGLGRPFGTDTQY
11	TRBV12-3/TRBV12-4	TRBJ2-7	ASSSGRRYEQY
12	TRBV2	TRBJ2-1	ASSFLTGVNEQF
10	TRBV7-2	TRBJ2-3	ASSIGADTQY
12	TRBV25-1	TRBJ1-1	ASSDARGGTEAF
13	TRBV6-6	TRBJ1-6	AITGEGSYNSPLH
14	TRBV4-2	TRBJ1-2	ASSHAVGGGDYGYT
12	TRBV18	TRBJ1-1	ASSPQHRNTEAF
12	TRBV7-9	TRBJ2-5	ASSQYRDGETQY
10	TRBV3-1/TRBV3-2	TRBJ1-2	ASSQGDYGYT
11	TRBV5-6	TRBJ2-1	ASSRDFYNEQF
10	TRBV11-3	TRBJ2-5	ASSLMGETQY
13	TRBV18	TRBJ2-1	ASSPRAGRSNEQF
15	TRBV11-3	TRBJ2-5	ASSLDRTSGISETQY
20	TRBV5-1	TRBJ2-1	ASSLAGKARGGGPSSYNEQF
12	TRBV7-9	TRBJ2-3	ASSFRGRGDTQY
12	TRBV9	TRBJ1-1	ASSPRDRSTEAF
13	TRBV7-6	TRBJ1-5	ASSLGPGGPQPQH
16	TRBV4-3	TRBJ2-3	ASSHGAGTSGSFYTQY
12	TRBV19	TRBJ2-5	ASSINRGQETQY
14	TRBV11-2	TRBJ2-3	ASSLGLAASTDTQY
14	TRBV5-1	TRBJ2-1	ASSLGQGARHNEQF
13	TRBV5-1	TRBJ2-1	ASSLLAGPYNEQF
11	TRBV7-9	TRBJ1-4	ASSSRGNEKLF
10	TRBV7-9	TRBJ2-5	ASSEQGETQY
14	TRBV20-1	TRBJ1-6	SASFNRDIYNSPLH
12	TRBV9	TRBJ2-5	ASSTPASGETQY
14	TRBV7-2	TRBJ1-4	ASSLAIYRFDEKLF
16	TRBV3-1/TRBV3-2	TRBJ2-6	ASSPQRGGSSGANVLT
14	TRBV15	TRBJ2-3	AVQKGTGLSRDTQY
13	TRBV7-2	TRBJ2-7	ASSFVGTGAYEQY
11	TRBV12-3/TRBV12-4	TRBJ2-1	ASSSRNVGNPF
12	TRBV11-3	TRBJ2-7	ASSLGGGTYEQY
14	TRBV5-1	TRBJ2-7	ASACRLEGASHEQY
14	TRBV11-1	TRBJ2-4	ASSLAYGRGGNIQY
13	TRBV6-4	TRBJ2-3	ASNPASGKVDTQY
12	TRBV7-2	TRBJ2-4	ASSFEPAKNIQY
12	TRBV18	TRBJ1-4	ASSPLGEAAQLF
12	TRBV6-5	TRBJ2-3	ASCSRGHTDTQY
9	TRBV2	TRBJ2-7	ASVRSTEQY
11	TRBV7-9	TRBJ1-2	ASSLLDSRGYT
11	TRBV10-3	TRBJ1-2	AISGQGTYGYT
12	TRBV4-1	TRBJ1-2	ASSQPGQTRGYT
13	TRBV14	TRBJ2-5	ASSQEGRAQETQY
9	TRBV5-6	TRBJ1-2	ASSWEEGYT
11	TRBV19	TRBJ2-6	ASTPRGANVLT